Below, 31 T cell receptor beta chains from the same sample are listed, as sequenced in a study of T cell responses to AZD1222 COVID-19 vaccine. Using immunoSEQ multiplex PCR, the repertoire was profiled, and TCRdb retains in-frame clones only, with some absent. The data contain about 120,000 clones, about nine tenths of them singletons. The sequences come from peripheral blood, collected on day 0 of AZD1222 vaccination. The receptors were gathered from an adult in good health.

This chain links TRBV7-9 with TRBJ1-2, with 9 bases matching TRBD1. The CDR3 is made up of 15 amino acids. The ends lost 6 bases at V and 3 bases at J; junction bases unmatched: 8. From germline, CDR1 is SEHNR and CDR2 FQNEAQ (reference sequence). CDR3 sequence (DNA): TGTGCCAGCAGTCAACAGGGGGCGGATTACTATGGCTACACCTTC. This translates into CASSQQGADYYGYTF.

This chain connects TRBV27 to TRBJ2-7, with D tentatively TRBD2 (6 bases). Germline CDR1 is MNHEY and CDR2 is SMNVEV (reference sequence). Trimming removed 3 bases from V and 0 bases from J, with 9 bases in between. The CDR3 covers 14 residues. This chain's CDR3 is CASSLEGNSYEQYF. CDR3 coding DNA: TGTGCCAGCAGTTTGGAGGGGAACTCCTACGAGCAGTACTTC.

The V and J genes are TRBV7-9 and TRBJ1-2; 11 bases are a match to TRBD1. The CDR3 consists of 15 residues. J gave up 6 bases and V 4 bases, and 7 bases lay outside the gene matches. The V gene's germline CDR1 is SEHNR and CDR2 FQNEAQ (reference sequence). CDR3 sequence reads: CASSSRDRGFDGYTF. DNA of the CDR3: TGTGCCAGCAGCTCCCGGGACAGGGGGTTTGATGGCTACACCTTC.

This sequence joins TRBV28 and TRBJ1-2, with D tentatively TRBD1 (5 bases). This CDR3 is built from 13 residues. Trimming left V 3 bases short and J 6 bases short, with 11 bases between. In germline, CDR1 is MDHEN, CDR2 SYDVKM. The CDR3 loop is CASSLGREDGYTF. Here the CDR3 DNA reads TGTGCCAGCAGTTTGGGCAGGGAGGATGGCTACACCTTC.

This chain connects TRBV29-1 to TRBJ1-2, with TRBD1 matching over 7 bases. V was clipped by 7 bases and J by 4 bases; unmatched bases: 21. Germline CDR1 SQVTM, CDR2 ANQGSEA. The CDR3 covers 17 residues. The CDR3 DNA follows: TGCAGCGCCGACGAAGGGGCCAGGGGGTGGTTTAGCTATGGCTACACCTTC. Translated, it gives CSADEGARGWFSYGYTF.

V is TRBV21-1 and J is TRBJ1-4; no DNA check was done on the table's D call, TRBD1. TRBV21-1 is a documented pseudogene. The CDR3 contains 18 residues. CDR3 coding DNA: TGTGCCAGCAGCAAAGTAGGGGTAGAGGATTTAAGATGCCAAAAACTGTTTTTT. Its translation is CASSKVGVEDLRCQKLFF.

This sequence joins TRBV28 and TRBJ1-4, with D uncertain. CDR3 length: 14 amino acids. V lost 7 bases, J lost 5 bases, and 14 bases lay in between. Looked up from germline, CDR1 is MDHEN and CDR2 is SYDVKM. The CDR3: CASTSAGANEKLFF. CDR3 sequence (DNA): TGTGCCAGCACCTCGGCGGGAGCGAATGAAAAACTGTTTTTT.

As DNA, the CDR3 is TGCGCCAGCAGCCAACGGGTCTTTCAATTGAACACTGAAGCTTTCTTT. This sequence encodes CASSQRVFQLNTEAFF. The chain has TRBV5-1 and TRBJ1-1; D gene uncertain. The CDR3 sequence is 16 residues long. The germline gives CDR1 SGHRS, CDR2 YFSETQ. The V and J ends lost 4 bases and 0 bases respectively, with 16 bases between them.

This chain uses TRBV28 with TRBJ1-1; D remains ambiguous. CDR1 is MDHEN, CDR2 SYDVKM, per germline. The CDR3 sequence is 11 residues long. The V and J ends lost 7 bases and 1 base respectively, with 4 bases between them. The CDR3 DNA is TGTGCCAGCATCCGGAACACTGAAGCTTTCTTT. Amino acid sequence: CASIRNTEAFF.

This rearrangement joins TRBV11-2 to TRBJ1-2; D may be TRBD1 (6 bases). The V gene lost 1 base and the J gene lost 7 bases, with 16 bases spanning the gap. This CDR3 comprises 15 residues. CDR1 is SGHAT and CDR2 is FQNNGV in the germline V gene. As DNA, the CDR3 is TGTGCCAGCAGCTTAGCCCGAACAGGGACGGGTGGCTACACCTTC. It translates to CASSLARTGTGGYTF.

The gene calls are TRBV5-4 and TRBJ1-2; D uncertain. This CDR3 spans 12 amino acids. The germline V and J ends were trimmed by 4 bases and 4 bases, with 8 bases remaining between them. Germline V gene data show CDR1 as SGHNT and CDR2 as YYREEE (reference sequence). The CDR3 here is CASSGDSYGYTF. In DNA, the CDR3 is TGTGCCAGCAGCGGAGACTCCTATGGCTACACCTTC.

The CDR3 DNA reads as TGTGCCAGCAGCCTCCGAGGACTAGCGGGGGGGAGTCACACCGGGGAGCTGTTTTTT. Its translation: CASSLRGLAGGSHTGELFF. V and J are TRBV7-9 and TRBJ2-2; TRBD2 agrees at 15 bases. The CDR3 length is 19 residues. Trimming at V came to 5 bases and at J to 3 bases, leaving 10 bases not matched to a gene. Looked up from germline, CDR1 is SEHNR and CDR2 is FQNEAQ (reference sequence).

V is TRBV10-2 and J is TRBJ1-1; 9 nucleotides match TRBD1. The germline gives CDR1 WSHSY, CDR2 SAAADI. The CDR3 extends over 13 amino acids. V lost 6 bases to trimming and J lost 1 base; unmatched junction nucleotides: 0. The CDR3: CASRDRGNTEAFF. In nucleotides, the CDR3 is TGCGCCAGCAGGGACAGGGGGAACACTGAAGCTTTCTTT.

This chain joins TRBV3-1 (or the pseudogene TRBV3-2) and TRBJ2-6; D gene uncertain. Trimming removed 1 base at V and 3 bases at J, with 7 bases between. The CDR3 sequence is 15 residues long. The germline gives CDR1 LGHDT, CDR2 YNNKEL (reference sequence). CDR3 region: CASSQARNGANVLTF. CDR3 nucleotide sequence: TGTGCCAGCAGCCAAGCGAGAAATGGGGCCAACGTCCTGACTTTC.

The V gene is TRBV6-2 or TRBV6-3, the J gene TRBJ2-1, with 10 bases identical to TRBD1. Trimming at V came to 4 bases and at J to 4 bases, leaving 4 bases not matched to a gene. The CDR3 is 15 amino acids. From germline, CDR1 is MNHEY and CDR2 SVGEGT. The DNA for the CDR3 is TGTGCCAGCAGTTCGGGACAGGGGATTTACAATGAGCAGTTCTTC. This translates into CASSSGQGIYNEQFF.

The chain couples TRBV5-4 to TRBJ2-7; maybe TRBD1 (5 bases). The V and J ends lost 0 bases and 4 bases respectively, with 14 bases between them. The CDR3 runs to 15 residues. Germline CDR1 SGHNT, CDR2 YYREEE (reference sequence). CDR3 sequence (DNA): TGTGCCAGCAGCTTGGGCGGATTGGGGCTGTACGAGCAGTACTTC. Protein: CASSLGGLGLYEQYF.

This rearrangement joins TRBV7-9 to TRBJ1-2; no definite D call. The CDR3 totals 15 residues. Germline lookup yields CDR1 SEHNR and CDR2 FQNEAQ (reference sequence). V was clipped by 5 bases and J by 1 base, with 14 bases between them. This CDR3 is CASSPLWQSNYGYTF. CDR3 DNA sequence: TGTGCCAGCAGCCCCCTTTGGCAGAGTAACTATGGCTACACCTTC.

The gene calls are TRBV5-4 and TRBJ2-7; TRBD1 aligns across 10 bases. V lost 4 bases, J lost 6 bases, and 7 bases stayed unmatched. CDR3 size: 14 residues. Germline V gives CDR1 SGHNT, CDR2 YYREEE (reference sequence). As DNA, the CDR3 is TGTGCCAGCAGCCCGAGACAGGGGGCAGGCGAGCAGTACTTC. As protein: CASSPRQGAGEQYF.

The rearrangement joins TRBV11-3 to TRBJ1-2; D remains ambiguous. Germline CDR1 reads SGHNT; CDR2 reads YENEEA. V was trimmed by 5 bases and J by 7 bases, leaving 8 bases between them. The length of the CDR3 is 11 residues. CDR3 amino acids: CASSGGVGYTF. CDR3 DNA sequence: TGTGCCAGCAGCGGTGGGGTTGGCTACACCTTC.

This clone came up once. CDR3 coding DNA: TGTGCCAGCAGCCAACTAGGCCCCGGGGAGCTGTTTTTT. Amino acid sequence: CASSQLGPGELFF. The chain employs TRBV3-1 (or the pseudogene TRBV3-2) and TRBJ2-2; D not certain. The CDR3 has 13 amino acids. The germline gives CDR1 LGHDT, CDR2 YNNKEL (reference sequence). V lost 2 bases, J lost 6 bases, and 7 bases lay in between.

This chain joins TRBV28 and TRBJ2-2; D perhaps matches TRBD2 (6 bases). V was shortened by 10 bases and J by 3 bases, with 18 bases between the two germline ends. Germline CDR1 and CDR2: MDHEN and SYDVKM. The CDR3 runs 15 residues. Written as DNA, the CDR3 is TGTGCCACCGTGACGGGGGATAGGCACACCGGGGAGCTGTTTTTT. Translating it yields CATVTGDRHTGELFF. The full variable domain, its missing parts supplied by reference TRBV28 and TRBJ2-2, is DVKVTQSSRYLVKRTGEKVFLECVQDMDHENMFWYRQDPGLGLRLIYFSYDVKMKEKGDIPEGYSVSREKKERFSLILESASTNQTSMYLCATVTGDRHTGELFFGEGSRLTVL.

The chain uses TRBV11-2 and TRBJ1-4; TRBD1 aligns across 7 bases. V lost 5 bases and J lost 0; bases outside the gene matches: 12. Germline assignment: CDR1 SGHAT and CDR2 FQNNGV. The CDR3 sequence is 18 residues long. CDR3 sequence: CASSPPWAGGATNEKLFF. Written as DNA, the CDR3 is TGTGCCAGCAGCCCCCCTTGGGCAGGGGGGGCAACTAATGAAAAACTGTTTTTT.

The chain uses TRBV7-9 and TRBJ1-1; 11 positions agree with TRBD1. This CDR3 region has 15 residues. CDR1 SEHNR and CDR2 FQNEAQ come from the germline V gene (reference sequence). V trimming: 6 bases; J trimming: 4 bases; junction bases outside the gene matches: 7. This chain's CDR3 is CASRRDRGKGTEAFF. CDR3 nucleotides: TGTGCCAGCAGGCGGGACAGGGGGAAGGGCACTGAAGCTTTCTTT. Complete variable domain (other parts from reference TRBV7-9 and TRBJ1-1): DTGVSQNPRHKITKRGQNVTFRCDPISEHNRLYWYRQTLGQGPEFLTYFQNEAQLEKSRLLSDRFSAERPKGSFSTLEIQRTEQGDSAMYLCASRRDRGKGTEAFFGQGTRLTVV.

The genes are TRBV27 and TRBJ1-6, with 9 bases that match TRBD1. V lost 6 bases and J lost 10; bases outside the gene matches: 13. CDR3 size: 16 residues. Looked up from germline, CDR1 is MNHEY and CDR2 is SMNVEV (reference sequence). CDR3 loop: CASRLMTGGRKSPLHF. Here the CDR3 DNA reads TGTGCCAGCAGGCTCATGACAGGGGGACGGAAATCACCCCTCCACTTT.

This clone was counted only a few times. The V and J genes are TRBV11-2 and TRBJ2-1, with D unresolved. The V and J ends lost 0 bases and 4 bases respectively, with 7 bases between them. Germline V gene data show CDR1 as SGHAT and CDR2 as FQNNGV. This CDR3 has 14 residues. CDR3 sequence: CASSLEPGYNEQFF. The DNA of the CDR3 is TGTGCCAGCAGCTTAGAACCCGGATACAATGAGCAGTTCTTC.

The chain uses TRBV28 and TRBJ1-2; D unresolved. Between the trimmed V and J ends, which lost 4 bases and 8 bases, there was a span of 17 bases. This CDR3 is 14 amino acids long. In germline, CDR1 is MDHEN, CDR2 SYDVKM. The CDR3 DNA is TGTGCCAGCAGTTCTACCCCTAAAGGGTCCGGCTACACCTTC. It is translated as CASSSTPKGSGYTF.

The rearrangement uses TRBV18 and TRBJ1-1, with 9 nucleotides matching TRBD1. The CDR3 is made up of 16 amino acids. The germline gives CDR1 KGHSH, CDR2 LQKENI. Trimming took 3 bases from V and 1 from J; bases not matched to a gene: 6. CDR3: CASSPNRGQSNTEAFF. The CDR3 nucleotides read TGTGCCAGCTCACCTAACAGGGGGCAATCGAACACTGAAGCTTTCTTT.

The gene calls are TRBV6-5 and TRBJ1-2, with 9 bases matching TRBD1. V shed 2 bases, J shed 4 bases, and the junction held 5 bases outside the gene matches. Germline V lookup: CDR1 MNHEY, CDR2 SVGAGI. This CDR3 spans 15 amino acids. The CDR3: CASSYPGQGVYGYTF. As DNA, the CDR3 is TGTGCCAGCAGTTACCCGGGACAGGGAGTCTATGGCTACACCTTC.

The V call is TRBV9, the J call TRBJ2-7; D uncertain. The CDR3 length is 14 residues. CDR1 and CDR2 (germline): SGDLS, YYNGEE. The ends were cut back, 4 bases at V and 3 bases at J, with 14 bases in the middle. The CDR3 sequence is CASSPAGSYYEQYF. CDR3 sequence (DNA): TGTGCCAGCAGCCCGGCCGGCAGTTACTACGAGCAGTACTTC.

This chain links TRBV6-2 or TRBV6-3 with TRBJ1-5; 8 bases map to TRBD1. The CDR3 loop spans 15 amino acids. V shed 5 bases, J shed 2 bases, and the junction held 5 bases outside the gene matches. Per germline, CDR1 MNHEY and CDR2 SVGEGT. For the CDR3, the DNA is TGTGCCAGCAGTGGACAGGGTTGGGGCAATCAGCCCCAGCATTTT. It yields the protein CASSGQGWGNQPQHF.

This chain joins TRBV28 and TRBJ1-6, with 10 bases identical to TRBD1. The V and J ends lost 4 bases and 7 bases, in that order; junction bases with no gene match: 1. The CDR3 loop spans 14 amino acids. Germline V gene lookup returns CDR1 MDHEN and CDR2 SYDVKM. The CDR3 region has the DNA TGTGCCAGCAGTTCGGACAGGGGGAATTCACCCCTCCACTTT. Translated: CASSSDRGNSPLHF.